A selection of T cell receptor beta chains follows, all from one sample in a study of CD8 T cells in Susac syndrome. TCRdb re-analysed the immunoSEQ multiplex PCR reads in MiXCR, keeping a single row per CDR3 protein. Here the sample spans about 150,000 distinct CDR3 sequences, around 96% being singletons. The sample was CD4+ T cells from PBMCs. The receptors were sampled from a human donor with Susac syndrome. Both conserved end residues are part of each CDR3. Each record gives: D gene, V gene, clone size, J gene, CDR3 DNA, CDR3 protein. D genes are given only for firm matches. Expanded clones get a size class; other rows say once, few or many, or leave the size out.

d_call: .; v_call: TRBV4-1; clone_size: .; j_call: TRBJ1-5; cdr3_nt: TGCGCCAGCAGCCAAGAGAGGACCCTGGGACAGCCCCAGCATTTT; cdr3_aa: CASSQERTLGQPQHF
d_call: .; v_call: TRBV9; clone_size: .; j_call: TRBJ1-1; cdr3_nt: TGTGCCAGCAGCCCCCGCGAGGGTGAAGCTTTCTTT; cdr3_aa: CASSPREGEAFF
d_call: TRBD1; v_call: TRBV29-1; clone_size: .; j_call: TRBJ2-5; cdr3_nt: TGCAGCGTTACAGGGGGTTTGGAGACCCAGTACTTC; cdr3_aa: CSVTGGLETQYF
d_call: .; v_call: TRBV7-2; clone_size: .; j_call: TRBJ2-1; cdr3_nt: TGTGCCAGCAGCTCCCAGCGGGTGATATACAATGAGCAGTTCTTC; cdr3_aa: CASSSQRVIYNEQFF
d_call: .; v_call: TRBV4-2; clone_size: .; j_call: TRBJ2-2; cdr3_nt: TGTGCCAGCAGCCAACAACAGGGATCGAACACCGGGGAGCTGTTTTTT; cdr3_aa: CASSQQQGSNTGELFF
d_call: .; v_call: TRBV29-1; clone_size: .; j_call: TRBJ2-7; cdr3_nt: TGCAGCGTCCGCTCCATTTTTGGGGACCCTTACGAGCAGTACTTC; cdr3_aa: CSVRSIFGDPYEQYF
d_call: TRBD1; v_call: TRBV29-1; clone_size: .; j_call: TRBJ1-5; cdr3_nt: TGCAGCGTTTCCCAGGGGGGCGTACGGCCCCAGCATTTT; cdr3_aa: CSVSQGGVRPQHF
d_call: .; v_call: TRBV19; clone_size: once; j_call: TRBJ2-3; cdr3_nt: TGTGCCAGTAGTATAGATCAGGAAGATACGCAGTATTTT; cdr3_aa: CASSIDQEDTQYF
d_call: .; v_call: TRBV7-3; clone_size: .; j_call: TRBJ1-1; cdr3_nt: TGTGCCAGCAGCTTCCAGGTGGCCACTGAAGCTTTCTTT; cdr3_aa: CASSFQVATEAFF
d_call: .; v_call: TRBV29-1; clone_size: .; j_call: TRBJ2-3; cdr3_nt: TGCAGCGTGAGGCGGGGCACAGATACGCAGTATTTT; cdr3_aa: CSVRRGTDTQYF
d_call: TRBD1; v_call: TRBV20-1; clone_size: once; j_call: TRBJ1-2; cdr3_nt: TGCATCGCGAGGGGGCCTGGGAGTGGCTACACCTTC; cdr3_aa: CIARGPGSGYTF
d_call: .; v_call: TRBV7-2; clone_size: .; j_call: TRBJ1-6; cdr3_nt: TGTGCCAGCAGCCGACCTTCGGGGGCACAGGATTCACCCCTCCACTTT; cdr3_aa: CASSRPSGAQDSPLHF
d_call: .; v_call: TRBV5-1; clone_size: .; j_call: TRBJ2-4; cdr3_nt: TGCGCCAGCAGCTTGGCGGGGGAAGACATTCAGTACTTC; cdr3_aa: CASSLAGEDIQYF
d_call: .; v_call: TRBV9; clone_size: once; j_call: TRBJ2-1; cdr3_nt: TGTGCCAGCAGCGTAGTGGGATTGAGCTACAATGAGCAGTTCTTC; cdr3_aa: CASSVVGLSYNEQFF
d_call: .; v_call: TRBV11-2; clone_size: .; j_call: TRBJ2-1; cdr3_nt: TGTGCCAGCAGCTTAATGTGGTCTTCGAATGAGCAGTTCTTC; cdr3_aa: CASSLMWSSNEQFF
d_call: TRBD1; v_call: TRBV9; clone_size: .; j_call: TRBJ2-5; cdr3_nt: TGTGCCAGCAGCCCCGGGACAGTTGTTATGTACCAAGAGACCCAGTACTTC; cdr3_aa: CASSPGTVVMYQETQYF
d_call: .; v_call: TRBV6-1; clone_size: .; j_call: TRBJ1-5; cdr3_nt: TGTGCCAGCAGCCCCGGGGGACGCTTTGGGCCCCAGCATTTT; cdr3_aa: CASSPGGRFGPQHF
d_call: TRBD1; v_call: TRBV11-2; clone_size: .; j_call: TRBJ2-3; cdr3_nt: TGTGCCAGCAGCCCAACTACAGGGGTAGATACGCAGTATTTT; cdr3_aa: CASSPTTGVDTQYF
d_call: .; v_call: TRBV5-4; clone_size: .; j_call: TRBJ2-5; cdr3_nt: TGTGCCAGCAGCCCGGGACCGCCGCAAGAGACCCAGTACTTC; cdr3_aa: CASSPGPPQETQYF
d_call: .; v_call: TRBV7-3; clone_size: .; j_call: TRBJ2-2; cdr3_nt: TGTGCCAGCAGCTTAGGCAGGGCGAACACCGGGGAGCTGTTTTTT; cdr3_aa: CASSLGRANTGELFF
d_call: .; v_call: TRBV6-5; clone_size: .; j_call: TRBJ2-1; cdr3_nt: TGTGCCAGCAGTTATTCGGACTTTTACAATGAGCAGTTCTTC; cdr3_aa: CASSYSDFYNEQFF
d_call: TRBD2; v_call: TRBV7-2; clone_size: .; j_call: TRBJ2-7; cdr3_nt: TGTGCCAGCAGCTTAGAAACTAGCGGGATCATAACCTACGAGCAGTACTTC; cdr3_aa: CASSLETSGIITYEQYF